The 7 T cell receptor beta chains presented below share a single source sample, sequenced in a study of regulatory dendritic cells for organ transplantation. Measured with immunoSEQ multiplex PCR; TCRdb has only the in-frame clones, and not every one. The table records tens of thousands of clones, 75% to 80% of them present only once. The sample was memory CD4+ T cells from blood. Subset noted: CD45RO+ memory T cells. Source of these receptors: a human donor in good health.

The rearrangement uses TRBV30 and TRBJ2-7; D uncertain. The CDR3 has 15 amino acids. Germline CDR1 is GTSNPN and CDR2 is SVGIG (reference sequence). The germline V and J ends were trimmed by 4 bases and 0 bases, with 16 bases remaining between them. For the CDR3, the DNA is TGTGCCTGGATCCCCGCAGGCCTAAGCTCCTACGAGCAGTACTTC. This sequence encodes CAWIPAGLSSYEQYF.

The J gene is TRBJ2-1, the V gene TRBV27, with 9 bases that match TRBD2. The germline CDR1 and CDR2 sequences are MNHEY and SMNVEV (reference sequence). This CDR3 is 15 amino acids long. The ends lost 2 bases at V and 12 bases at J; junction bases unmatched: 11. In DNA form, the CDR3 reads TGTGCCAGCAGTTTAAGGCTGGGACTAGCTCAGTCGCAGTTCTTC. Residues: CASSLRLGLAQSQFF.

The CDR3 loop is CASRVPPAEAFF. CDR3 DNA: TGTGCCAGCAGAGTCCCCCCGGCTGAAGCTTTCTTT. This chain connects TRBV2 to TRBJ1-1; unclear D gene. The length of the CDR3 is 12 residues. V lost 6 bases and J 6 bases, leaving 11 bases between the germline ends. Germline V CDR1 and CDR2: SNHLY, FYNNEI.

CDR3 sequence reads: CASSAVNTGELFF. The CDR3 region has the DNA TGTGCCAGCAGTGCCGTAAACACCGGGGAGCTGTTTTTT. V gene TRBV6-4 combines with J gene TRBJ2-2; D is ambiguous. The length of the CDR3 is 13 residues. The ends were cut back, 4 bases at V and 2 bases at J, with 5 bases in the middle. CDR1 and CDR2 (germline): MRHNA, SNTAGT.

The gene calls are TRBV10-2 and TRBJ2-1; D remains unclear. The CDR3 extends over 13 amino acids. With 3 bases removed from V and 11 bases from J, the gap between germline ends came to 14 bases. Germline V lookup: CDR1 WSHSY, CDR2 SAAADI. The CDR3 is CASSDSVFEKQFF. CDR3 DNA: TGCGCCAGCAGTGATTCCGTTTTCGAAAAGCAGTTCTTC.

This clone was seen more than once but under ten times. The chain combines TRBV19 with TRBJ1-2, with 7 bases that match TRBD1. Germline V lookup: CDR1 LNHDA, CDR2 SQIVND (reference sequence). This CDR3 region has 16 residues. V lost 5 bases to trimming and J lost 1 base; unmatched junction nucleotides: 10. CDR3 in amino acids: CASSETRTGLNYGYTF. The CDR3 DNA is TGTGCCAGTAGTGAAACTCGGACAGGTCTTAACTATGGCTACACCTTC.

This chain uses TRBV27 with TRBJ2-7; D might be TRBD1 or TRBD2, each matching 6 bases. The ends were cut back, 3 bases at V and 5 bases at J, with 23 bases in the middle. The CDR3 sequence is 17 residues long. Germline V gives CDR1 MNHEY, CDR2 SMNVEV (reference sequence). The CDR3 region has the DNA TGTGCCAGCAGTTTTCGGACAGTAGTCCGGGAGTTACACGAGCAGTACTTC. Its protein is CASSFRTVVRELHEQYF.